Included here is one TCR beta chain sequence, with context. The antigen is not known. This sample stems from a study of shared clonotypes between healthy human individuals. Whole-study findings and limits: When compared with the clonotypes that were shared by all four sorted-subset donors, the non-shared clonotypes turned out to have lower generation probabilities. Several donors had 4% to 6.5% of their naive CD4 clonotypes in common. Naive subsets generally had larger estimated richness than memory subsets.

Here immunoSEQ multiplex PCR was the method, and the copy in TCRdb shows in-frame clones only, minus some. The top ten clones hold 0.1% to 0.15% of a sample with about 2 million clones, 90% to 95% of them seen once. Germline V gene lookup returns CDR1 SQVTM and CDR2 ANQGSEA. This CDR3 has 15 residues. Deletions cut 2 bases from V and 1 base from J, with 14 bases between. The source material was naive CD4+ T cells sorted from blood. Subset given: CD45RA+ positively selected. The clonotype was recovered from a man aged 18 to 30 in good health. This chain connects TRBV29-1 to TRBJ1-1; TRBD1 might be the D (5 bases). The CDR3 bases are TGCAGCGTTGAAATAACGACAGCGTCGAACACTGAAGCTTTCTTT. It is translated as CSVEITTASNTEAFF.